This T cell receptor (beta chain) was recorded in a study of response to subunit inactivated influenza vaccine. Whole-study findings and limits: Every seasonal influenza vaccination brings in few new T cells, the authors suggested.

TCRdb fed the RT-PCR reads into MiXCR, producing one record per CDR3 protein. The data hold approximately 530,000 distinct CDR3 sequences, with around 8% observed a single time. This clonotype turned up a few times. Antigen: not known. Germline values: CDR1 SGHVS, CDR2 FNYEAQ. V was shortened by 5 bases and J by 4 bases, with 17 bases between the two germline ends. This CDR3 contains 16 residues. This sequence originates from a man between 50 and 69 years old who received an inactivated influenza vaccine. The sample was PBMCs from blood, taken less than 30 months after vaccination. V and J are TRBV7-6 and TRBJ2-2; a weak D match, TRBD2 (5 bases). CDR3 protein: CASSPEPSRFTGELFF. In nucleotides, the CDR3 is TGTGCCAGCAGCCCCGAACCTAGCCGGTTCACCGGGGAGCTGTTTTTT.